One and the same sample provided the 3 T cell receptor beta chains below, sequenced in a study of T cell responses to AZD1222 COVID-19 vaccine. Using immunoSEQ multiplex PCR, the repertoire was profiled, and TCRdb retains in-frame clones only, with some absent. Of about 120,000 clones listed, more than 75% are singletons. The sample in question was peripheral blood, obtained on day 0 of AZD1222 vaccination. These receptors were obtained from an adult in good health.

Concerning this clone: The DNA is omitted, as the CDR3 cannot be located on it reliably, and the CDR3 follows TCRdb's listing. The V gene is TRBV27, the J gene TRBJ1-2; the D call of TRBD1 is as the table states it, not checked on the DNA. Germline CDR1 is MNHEY and CDR2 is SMNVEV (reference sequence). From its first to its last residue, the CDR3 has 14 amino acids. CDR3 loop: CASSFLAGNYGYTF.

The gene calls are TRBV6-5 and TRBJ2-7, with 8 bases lining up with TRBD2. The CDR3 totals 14 residues. V gave up 2 bases and J gave up 4 bases; unmatched junction bases: 4. Germline V gene sequence: CDR1 MNHEY, CDR2 SVGAGI. CDR3 region: CASSYGRGAYEQYF. The CDR3 DNA reads as TGTGCCAGCAGTTACGGGCGGGGGGCTTACGAGCAGTACTTC.

V usage is TRBV27 and J usage is TRBJ1-2; D possibly corresponds to TRBD1 (6 bases). Trimming stripped 3 bases from V and 4 bases from J, with 12 bases between. This CDR3 has 14 amino acids. The germline V gene has CDR1 MNHEY and CDR2 SMNVEV (reference sequence). This chain's CDR3 is CASSFRGRGYGYTF. The CDR3 DNA follows: TGTGCCAGCAGTTTTCGGGGGCGCGGCTATGGCTACACCTTC.